The next 25 T cell receptor beta chains were all read from a single sample in a study of shared clonotypes between healthy human individuals. Only in-frame clones appear in the TCRdb table, and some are missing; sequencing was by immunoSEQ multiplex PCR. In the table there are about 1.1 million clones, around 77% of which are singletons. Sequencing used memory CD4+ T cells from PBMCs. Described subset: CD45RA-negative fraction. Receptors originate from a man between 18 and 35 years old in good health. Some clones in this sample may be carry-over from other donors' samples.

The chain combines TRBV6-1 with TRBJ2-7; 7 nucleotides agree with TRBD1. The J segment lost 6 bases and the V segment lost 7 bases, leaving 12 bases of the junction unmatched. The CDR3 runs 14 residues. CDR1 is MNHNS, CDR2 SASEGT, per germline. The CDR3, as DNA: TGTGCCAGCAAAAACGTACAGGGGCCGTCCGAGCAGTACTTC. This gives the protein CASKNVQGPSEQYF.

The chain uses TRBV10-3 and TRBJ2-1; TRBD2 matches at 9 bases. Germline V CDR1 and CDR2: ENHRY, SYGVKD. With 6 bases clipped from V and 8 bases from J, the junction kept 11 bases outside the gene matches. There are 15 residues in the CDR3. CDR3 nucleotide sequence: TGTGCCATCAGCCTCGGACTAGCGAGGCGTGATGAGCAGTTCTTC. This gives the protein CAISLGLARRDEQFF.

Comment on this clone: It may be a read error: a sequence one base away is much more abundant. This chain joins TRBV2 and TRBJ2-1; no firm D call. Trimming took off 9 bases at V and 9 bases at J, with 12 bases between the two ends. Germline CDR1 is SNHLY and CDR2 is FYNNEI. The CDR3 runs to 11 residues. For the CDR3, the DNA is TGTGCCAGAACCCCGACGGTTGAGCAGTTCTTC. Protein sequence: CARTPTVEQFF.

This clone turned up a few times. The J gene is TRBJ1-1, the V gene TRBV5-6; a possible D gene is TRBD1 (6 bases). CDR3 length: 14 residues. Germline V gives CDR1 SGHDT, CDR2 YYEEEE. Trimming took 1 base from V and 0 from J, leaving 7 bases between them. CDR3 residues: CASSLRDMNTEAFF. The CDR3 nucleotides read TGTGCCAGCAGCTTGCGGGACATGAACACTGAAGCTTTCTTT.

The genes are TRBV28 and TRBJ1-1, with TRBD1 matching 9 bases. V shed 4 bases and J 1 base; nucleotides not matched to a gene: 7. Germline CDR1 reads MDHEN; CDR2 reads SYDVKM. The CDR3 contains 16 residues. CDR3 sequence (DNA): TGTGCCAGCAGTTCAATCCGGGGACAGGGGAACACTGAAGCTTTCTTT. Residues: CASSSIRGQGNTEAFF.

The chain couples TRBV4-1 to TRBJ2-2; D is perhaps TRBD1 (6 bases). Germline V gives CDR1 MGHRA, CDR2 YSYEKL. This CDR3 has 16 amino acids. Trimming pared 1 base from V and 4 bases from J, leaving 13 bases between. CDR3 bases: TGCGCCAGCAGCCAAGGACAGGCCGGCAGCACCGGGGAGCTGTTTTTT. It codes for CASSQGQAGSTGELFF.

The chain couples TRBV28 to TRBJ1-2; D might be TRBD1 (5 bases). The ends were cut back, 5 bases at V and 8 bases at J, with 15 bases in the middle. CDR1 and CDR2 from the germline V gene are MDHEN and SYDVKM. The CDR3 has 13 residues. CDR3: CASSPARDGGYTF. The CDR3 region has the DNA TGTGCCAGCAGTCCCGCCAGGGATGGCGGCTACACCTTC.

As concerns this clone: A much larger clone differs by one base, so this may be a read error. The chain employs TRBV6-1 and TRBJ2-2; D possibly uses TRBD1 or TRBD2 (6 bases each). Germline V gene data show CDR1 as MNHNS and CDR2 as SASEGT. This CDR3 comprises 15 residues. CDR3 bases: TGTGCCAGCACCCCGGGGGACACTCACACCGGGGAGCCGTTTTTT. The encoded protein is CASTPGDTHTGEPFF.

The V gene is TRBV29-1, the J gene TRBJ1-1; D uncertain. The CDR3 has 13 residues. Trimming took off 6 bases at V and 0 bases at J, with 11 bases between the two ends. CDR1 is SQVTM, CDR2 ANQGSEA, per germline. The CDR3 protein is CSVAGRMNTEAFF. Here the CDR3 DNA reads TGCAGCGTGGCGGGCAGAATGAACACTGAAGCTTTCTTT.

This chain links TRBV19 with TRBJ2-7; the match to TRBD1 covers 9 bases. V dropped 6 bases and J dropped 6; count of bases not matched to a gene: 3. Per germline, CDR1 LNHDA and CDR2 SQIVND (reference sequence). The CDR3 runs 12 residues. The CDR3 protein is CASRRTGAEQYF. As DNA, the CDR3 is TGTGCCAGTAGGCGGACAGGGGCCGAGCAGTACTTC.

This clone occurred a few times. The CDR3 region is CASSPPTSGAVRGQFF. CDR3 sequence (DNA): TGTGCCAGCAGTCCCCCCACTAGCGGGGCGGTGAGGGGGCAGTTCTTC. The chain links TRBV28 to TRBJ2-1, with TRBD2 matching 10 bases. Per the germline V gene, CDR1 is MDHEN and CDR2 is SYDVKM. The CDR3 runs to 16 residues. Trimming at V came to 5 bases and at J to 12 bases, leaving 16 bases not matched to a gene.

V gene TRBV15 combines with J gene TRBJ2-2, with D possibly matching TRBD1 (6 bases). V dropped 7 bases and J dropped 0 bases, with 15 bases sitting between them. There are 16 residues in the CDR3. The germline V gene encodes CDR1 LNHNV and CDR2 YYDKDF (reference sequence). The CDR3 is CATKPRTASNTGELFF. The DNA for the CDR3 is TGTGCCACCAAACCCAGGACAGCTTCGAACACCGGGGAGCTGTTTTTT.

This clone was recorded a few times. The rearrangement uses TRBV10-2 and TRBJ1-2, with 7 bases matching TRBD1. The CDR3 is 13 residues long. With V trimmed by 5 bases and J by 5 bases, 5 bases remained unmatched. The germline V gene has CDR1 WSHSY and CDR2 SAAADI. DNA of the CDR3: TGCGCCAGCAGTTGGGACAGTATTTATGGCTACACCTTC. Protein sequence: CASSWDSIYGYTF.

Of note for this clone: A read error is possible here, since a much larger clone lies one base away. The J gene is TRBJ1-1, the V gene TRBV18; tentatively, D is TRBD1 (5 bases). The CDR3 is made up of 15 amino acids. Germline V gene sequence: CDR1 KGHSH, CDR2 LQKENI. CDR3 protein: CASPPRGDGYTEAFF. The CDR3 DNA reads as TGTGCCAGCCCACCACGCGGGGACGGCTACACTGAAGCTTTCTTT.

The CDR3 nucleotides are TGTGCCAGCAGTGCAAGAGAGGCGAACACCGGGGAGCTGTTTTTT. This encodes CASSAREANTGELFF. V gene TRBV6-1 combines with J gene TRBJ2-2; D not resolved. The CDR3 has 15 amino acids. Between the trimmed V and J ends, which lost 4 bases and 0 bases, there was a span of 9 bases. In germline, CDR1 is MNHNS, CDR2 SASEGT.

V and J are TRBV5-4 and TRBJ2-1; 15 bases map to TRBD2. Germline V CDR1 and CDR2: SGHNT, YYREEE (reference sequence). This CDR3 comprises 17 residues. The trim removed 4 bases at V and 7 bases at J, leaving 9 bases unmatched. CDR3 in amino acids: CASSPGTSGRRLNEQFF. CDR3 bases: TGTGCCAGCAGCCCTGGGACTAGCGGGAGGAGACTAAATGAGCAGTTCTTC.

The V and J genes are TRBV5-5 and TRBJ1-1; possibly TRBD1 for D (5 bases). This CDR3 contains 16 residues. Per germline, CDR1 SGHKS and CDR2 YYEKEE (reference sequence). V was pared by 5 bases and J by 5 bases, with 22 bases between. CDR3 sequence reads: CASSLGGTAGRTEAFF. CDR3 nucleotide sequence: TGTGCCAGCAGTCTCGGGGGAACGGCAGGGAGGACTGAAGCTTTCTTT.

This chain links TRBV7-8 with TRBJ2-7; D tentatively fits TRBD1 or TRBD2 (5 bases each). Germline assignment: CDR1 SGHVS and CDR2 FQNEAQ. The length of the CDR3 is 13 residues. Trimming shortened V by 7 bases and J by 5 bases, and 15 bases separated the two germline ends. CDR3 protein: CASNPLVGDEQYF. The CDR3 nucleotides are TGTGCCAGCAACCCCCTCGTGGGGGACGAGCAGTACTTC.

V is TRBV5-4 and J is TRBJ2-1; no reliable D call. The V end was cut by 4 bases, the J end by 5 bases, with 16 bases between. CDR3 length: 15 amino acids. Germline assignment: CDR1 SGHNT and CDR2 YYREEE (reference sequence). The CDR3 DNA reads as TGTGCCAGCAGCGAAGACGCCACCCTAAACAATGAGCAGTTCTTC. Amino acids: CASSEDATLNNEQFF.

V usage is TRBV10-3 and J usage is TRBJ1-5; 8 bases align to TRBD1. The germline CDR1 and CDR2 sequences are ENHRY and SYGVKD. The CDR3 totals 14 residues. V dropped 6 bases and J dropped 7; count of bases not matched to a gene: 8. CDR3 nucleotide sequence: TGTGCCATCAGCCCGGACAGGGTAGGACAGCCCCAGCATTTT. Protein: CAISPDRVGQPQHF.

CDR3 loop: CASSSGQIHRETQYF. As DNA, the CDR3 is TGTGCCAGCAGTTCCGGACAGATCCATCGCGAGACCCAGTACTTC. The chain joins TRBV6-5 to TRBJ2-5, with D maybe TRBD1 (6 bases). Deletions cut 4 bases from V and 5 bases from J, with 17 bases between. The CDR3 is 15 residues long. Looked up from germline, CDR1 is MNHEY and CDR2 is SVGAGI.

Turning to this clone: A much larger clone is a single base away; this may be a read error. Other DNA sequences in this specimen translate into the identical CDR3. CDR3 sequence reads: CASSPETGQPQHF. The CDR3 DNA follows: TGTGCCAGCAGCCCAGAGACAGGCCAGCCCCAGCATTTT. The chain joins TRBV7-9 to TRBJ1-5; possibly TRBD1 for D (6 bases). Trimming removed 5 bases from V and 7 bases from J, with 12 bases in between. Germline CDR1 and CDR2: SEHNR and FQNEAQ (reference sequence). The CDR3 is 13 residues long.

This clone was seen a few times. V gene TRBV28 combines with J gene TRBJ2-4; 8 nucleotides agree with TRBD1. V lost 6 bases to trimming and J lost 1 base; unmatched junction nucleotides: 23. The germline CDR1 and CDR2 sequences are MDHEN and SYDVKM. The CDR3 is made up of 21 amino acids. The DNA for the CDR3 is TGTGCCAGCAGCCGTAGTGGGGACAGGTCGCTCGTGTGGGGGGCCAAAAACATTCAGTACTTC. It specifies CASSRSGDRSLVWGAKNIQYF.

J is TRBJ1-5 and V is TRBV18, with unresolved D. CDR1 is KGHSH and CDR2 is LQKENI in the germline V gene. V was shortened by 2 bases and J by 5 bases, with 13 bases between the two germline ends. The CDR3 runs 15 residues. CDR3 residues: CASSPMGGSDQPQHF. CDR3 nucleotides: TGTGCCAGCTCACCAATGGGAGGGTCGGATCAGCCCCAGCATTTT.

The CDR3 sequence: CASSPDRVMNTEAFF. As DNA, the CDR3 is TGTGCCAGCAGCCCGGACAGGGTCATGAACACTGAAGCTTTCTTT. The rearrangement joins TRBV7-9 to TRBJ1-1; TRBD1 agrees at 8 bases. The CDR3 extends over 15 amino acids. V lost 5 bases to trimming and J lost 0 bases; unmatched junction nucleotides: 5. From germline, CDR1 is SEHNR and CDR2 FQNEAQ (reference sequence).